The clone carrying this TCR beta chain is classed as medium-sized. The cohort comprised adults aged roughly 18 to 90 years residing in approximately 25 US areas. Donors were grouped by their self-reported clinical history. This record belongs to a study of blood T cell repertoires in COVID-19. Overall study context: There were acute and convalescent COVID-19 samples, and they came from the United States, Italy and Spain. In each case, the material was cDNA or gDNA derived from T cells, B-cell-depleted T cells, or PBMCs.

The CDR3 extends over 13 amino acids. Trimming left V 7 bases short and J 10 bases short, with 19 bases between. Germline V lookup: CDR1 SGHAT, CDR2 FQNNGV. Here immunoSEQ multiplex PCR was the method, and the copy in TCRdb shows in-frame clones only, minus some. Counted here are around 190,000 clones, about 86% occurring once; the ten biggest clones make up approximately 23%. V and J are TRBV11-2 and TRBJ1-1; tentatively, D is TRBD1 (5 bases). The sequencing input was PBMCs or T cells enriched from blood (not recorded which). This TCR came from a woman aged 40 to 55 in a cohort exposed to, infected with or recovered from COVID-19 (not recorded which). The CDR3 loop is CASTRKTREGAFF. CDR3 bases: TGTGCCAGCACTCGGAAGACCAGGGAGGGAGCTTTCTTT.